The 15 T cell receptor beta chains below all came from one sample that was sequenced in a study of CD8+ T cells in alopecia areata. Extraction of RNA preceded its reverse transcription into cDNA, which served as the sequencing template. The protocol was immunoSEQ multiplex PCR, while the TCRdb copy is restricted to in-frame clones and leaves out a portion. The repertoire holds roughly 250,000 clones, with about 68% as singletons. The sample was CD4+ T cells sorted from blood, taken at week 0. These receptors were obtained from a human donor with alopecia areata.

This clone was detected a few times. This rearrangement joins TRBV7-2 to TRBJ1-6, with D unclear. The CDR3 loop spans 13 amino acids. Trimming cost V 0 bases and J 16 bases, with 13 bases left between them. CDR1 is SGHTA and CDR2 is FQGNSA in the germline V gene. In nucleotides, the CDR3 is TGTGCCAGCAGCTTAGCGCCTCCTTCCCGACTCCACTTT. Protein product: CASSLAPPSRLHF. The variable domain in full, with the rest retrieved from reference TRBV7-2 and TRBJ1-6, is GAGVSQSPSNKVTEKGKDVELRCDPISGHTALYWYRQSLGQGLEFLIYFQGNSAPDKSGLPSDRFSAERTGGSVSTLTIQRTQQEDSAVYLCASSLAPPSRLHFGNGTRLTVT.

The chain employs TRBV6-6 and TRBJ1-2; TRBD1 might be the D (6 bases). V dropped 7 bases and J dropped 5 bases, with 11 bases sitting between them. The length of the CDR3 is 12 residues. CDR1 and CDR2 (germline): MNHNY, SVGAGI (reference sequence). CDR3 in DNA: TGTGCCAGCAACCAGGGGAGGTATGGCTACACCTTC. Residues: CASNQGRYGYTF.

V is TRBV5-6 and J is TRBJ1-2; D not certain. The CDR3 spans 13 residues. The germline V gene encodes CDR1 SGHDT and CDR2 YYEEEE. Trimming removed 3 bases at V and 5 bases at J, with 11 bases between. CDR3 protein: CASSSDSWYGYTF. For the CDR3, the DNA is TGTGCCAGCAGCTCGGACTCATGGTATGGCTACACCTTC.

This clone was seen more than once but under ten times. The chain is built from TRBV11-2 and TRBJ2-3; the D is unclear. The CDR3 loop spans 11 amino acids. Germline CDR1 and CDR2: SGHAT and FQNNGV. V was shortened by 3 bases and J by 5 bases, with 3 bases between the two germline ends. In DNA form, the CDR3 reads TGTGCCAGCAGCTTTGTAGATACGCAGTATTTT. Translated, it gives CASSFVDTQYF.

This clone was observed a handful of times. The J gene is TRBJ2-5, the V gene TRBV6-6; no clear D. The germline V and J ends were trimmed by 4 bases and 4 bases, with 16 bases remaining between them. The CDR3 contains 15 residues. Germline CDR1 MNHNY, CDR2 SVGAGI (reference sequence). CDR3 protein: CASSSPRPGGETQYF. The CDR3 DNA is TGTGCCAGCAGTTCCCCCAGGCCGGGCGGAGAGACCCAGTACTTC.

The chain employs TRBV4-1 and TRBJ1-2, with D unresolved. The CDR3 extends over 13 amino acids. Germline V lookup: CDR1 MGHRA, CDR2 YSYEKL. V was cut by 5 bases and J by 8 bases, with 15 bases left in between. The CDR3 loop is CASSTLTSRGYTF. CDR3 nucleotides: TGCGCCAGCAGCACCCTCACGAGTCGGGGCTACACCTTC.

The rearrangement uses TRBV2 and TRBJ2-5, with D uncertain. CDR1 is SNHLY, CDR2 FYNNEI, per germline. Trimming stripped 5 bases from V and 0 bases from J, with 4 bases between. This CDR3 spans 12 amino acids. The CDR3 coding sequence is TGTGCCAGCAGTAGGTACCAAGAGACCCAGTACTTC. This gives the protein CASSRYQETQYF.

V gene TRBV30 combines with J gene TRBJ2-7; D uncertain. This CDR3 contains 12 residues. With 5 bases removed from V and 8 bases from J, the gap between germline ends came to 16 bases. Germline loops: CDR1 GTSNPN, CDR2 SVGIG (reference sequence). The CDR3 sequence is CAWGSSYIKQYF. CDR3 nucleotides: TGTGCCTGGGGTTCGTCTTACATAAAGCAGTACTTC.

The rearrangement joins TRBV29-1 to TRBJ2-7; weak D call: TRBD1 (6 bases). Germline V lookup: CDR1 SQVTM, CDR2 ANQGSEA. V was pared by 6 bases and J by 0 bases, with 15 bases between. This CDR3 region has 14 residues. CDR3 DNA: TGCAGCGTCCGGGACAAGAGGTACTCCTACGAGCAGTACTTC. The encoded protein is CSVRDKRYSYEQYF.

V gene TRBV10-3 combines with J gene TRBJ2-5; D uncertain. Deletions cut 11 bases from V and 4 bases from J, with 11 bases between. The CDR3 length is 11 residues. The V gene's germline CDR1 is ENHRY and CDR2 SYGVKD. CDR3: CAVGLRETQYF. The DNA for the CDR3 is TGTGCCGTCGGCCTAAGAGAGACCCAGTACTTC.

V and J are TRBV5-1 and TRBJ2-1; D not certain. Trimming pared 5 bases from V and 0 bases from J, leaving 6 bases between. Germline CDR1 reads SGHRS; CDR2 reads YFSETQ. This CDR3 spans 13 amino acids. CDR3 nucleotide sequence: TGCGCCAGCAGTCGGTCCTCCTACAATGAGCAGTTCTTC. It translates to CASSRSSYNEQFF.

The count of this clone is one. J is TRBJ2-6 and V is TRBV7-8; D may be TRBD1 (6 bases). Between the trimmed V and J ends, which lost 5 bases and 1 base, there was a span of 12 bases. The CDR3 consists of 16 residues. Germline CDR1 is SGHVS and CDR2 is FQNEAQ. The CDR3 nucleotides read TGTGCCAGCAGCCCCCGACAGGATTCTGGGGCCAACGTCCTGACTTTC. This encodes CASSPRQDSGANVLTF. Using reference TRBV7-8 and TRBJ2-6 for the parts outside the CDR3, the full variable domain is GAGVSQSPRYKVAKRGQDVALRCDPISGHVSLFWYQQALGQGPEFLTYFQNEAQLDKSGLPSDRFFAERPEGSVSTLKIQRTQQEDSAVYLCASSPRQDSGANVLTFGAGSRLTVL.

This clone showed up just once. V usage is TRBV10-3 and J usage is TRBJ2-7; 7 bases line up with TRBD2. The CDR3 has 14 residues. Per the germline V gene, CDR1 is ENHRY and CDR2 is SYGVKD. V shed 6 bases and J 0 bases; nucleotides not matched to a gene: 5. The CDR3, as DNA: TGTGCCATCAGCCCTAGCGGCAGCTCCTACGAGCAGTACTTC. Amino acid sequence: CAISPSGSSYEQYF.

This chain uses TRBV29-1 with TRBJ2-7; D is ambiguous. This CDR3 region has 12 residues. Trimming removed 4 bases at V and 2 bases at J, with 9 bases between. Per germline, CDR1 SQVTM and CDR2 ANQGSEA. The CDR3 region is CSVASTAYEQYF. In DNA form, the CDR3 reads TGCAGCGTTGCTAGTACAGCCTACGAGCAGTACTTC.

CDR3 protein: CASSLTGLIDTDTQYF. CDR3 nucleotides: TGTGCCAGCAGCTTAACGGGTCTAATCGACACAGATACGCAGTATTTT. This chain uses TRBV7-3 with TRBJ2-3; D is unclear. V lost 0 bases, J lost 2 bases, and 12 bases lay in between. The CDR3 totals 16 residues. The V gene's germline CDR1 is SGHTA and CDR2 FQGTGA.